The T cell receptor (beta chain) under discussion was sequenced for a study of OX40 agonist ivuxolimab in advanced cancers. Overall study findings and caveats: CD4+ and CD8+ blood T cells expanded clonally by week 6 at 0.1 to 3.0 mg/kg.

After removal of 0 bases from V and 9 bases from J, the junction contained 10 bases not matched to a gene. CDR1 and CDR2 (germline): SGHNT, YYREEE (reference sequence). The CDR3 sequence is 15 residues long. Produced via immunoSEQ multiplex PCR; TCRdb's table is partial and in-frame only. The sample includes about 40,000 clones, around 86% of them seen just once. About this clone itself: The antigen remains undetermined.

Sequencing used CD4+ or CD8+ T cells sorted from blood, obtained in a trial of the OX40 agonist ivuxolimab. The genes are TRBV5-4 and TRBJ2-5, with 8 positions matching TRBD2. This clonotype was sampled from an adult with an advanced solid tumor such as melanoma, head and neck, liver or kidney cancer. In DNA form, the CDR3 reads TGTGCCAGCAGCTTGGCGGAACGGGGGGGGCAGGCCCAGTACTTC. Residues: CASSLAERGGQAQYF.